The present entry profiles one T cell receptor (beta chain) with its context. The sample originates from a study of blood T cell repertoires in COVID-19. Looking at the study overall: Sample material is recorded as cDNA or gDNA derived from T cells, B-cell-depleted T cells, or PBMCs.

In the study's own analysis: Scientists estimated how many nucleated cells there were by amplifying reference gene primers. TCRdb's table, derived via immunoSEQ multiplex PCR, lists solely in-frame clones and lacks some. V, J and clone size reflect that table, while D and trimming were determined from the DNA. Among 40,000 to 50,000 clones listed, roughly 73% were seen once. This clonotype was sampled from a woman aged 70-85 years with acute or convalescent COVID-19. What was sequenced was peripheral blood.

The CDR3 DNA reads as TGTGCCTGGAGGGCAGGGGGCTCCTACGAGCAGTACTTC. Its protein product is CAWRAGGSYEQYF. V gene TRBV30 combines with J gene TRBJ2-7, with 7 bases that match TRBD1. The CDR3 consists of 13 residues. Per the germline V gene, CDR1 is GTSNPN and CDR2 is SVGIG (reference sequence). Unmatched junction bases numbered 2, after V lost 3 bases and J lost 0 bases.